This T cell receptor beta chain was profiled in a study of monozygotic twins with cystic fibrosis. Clones were read by immunoSEQ multiplex PCR, and TCRdb kept only the in-frame ones, dropping some. This sample has more than 15,000 clones; under 95% occur once, and the top ten carry roughly 1.5%. This receptor was obtained from a girl aged 2-10 years with cystic fibrosis. The sequenced sample was blood.

CDR3 sequence reads: CASSSTSPAGTGELFF. For the CDR3, the DNA is TGTGCCAGCAGCTCGACATCGCCGGCGGGCACCGGGGAGCTGTTTTTT. The chain uses TRBV7-7 and TRBJ2-2; tentatively, D is TRBD2 (5 bases). Deletions cut 4 bases from V and 4 bases from J, with 16 bases between. Germline CDR1 is SSHAT and CDR2 is FNYEAQ (reference sequence). The CDR3 totals 16 residues.